This T cell receptor (beta chain) was sequenced in a study of shared clonotypes between healthy human individuals (dated by TCRdb to 2020 to 2022). A note on the overall study: Two women and a few men aged 18 to 49 years were included in the cohort. To estimate repertoire size and how much clonotypes are shared between individuals, the study performed deep sequencing of blood TCR repertoires from five healthy adults. To increase sequencing depth and limit assay-specific biases, TCR repertoire library preparation and sequencing were carried out by different laboratories using diverse techniques. Between about 0.8 and 9 billion PBMCs per donor were obtained by leukapheresis.

Study-wide findings and limitations: Sampling was restricted to blood, and TCR repertoires in tissues likely differ from the TCR repertoires found in blood. Based on pairwise subsampling, the degree of clonotype sharing among donors was expected to be affected by sequencing depth. Because the study included only a small number of donors, the genetic and exposure-history diversity represented was limited.

Trimmed from V: 6 bases; trimmed from J: 7 bases; junction bases lacking a gene match: 9. CDR1 and CDR2, looked up from the germline V gene (reference sequence), are LNHDA and SQIVND. The CDR3 contains 14 residues, cysteine and phenylalanine counted. Only the CDR3 part of the read is kept: 42 bases, read in frame from the first base. Using the deep immunoSEQ assay, multiplex PCR amplified TCR CDR3 regions from genomic DNA. Genomic DNA extracted from each cell subset was distributed evenly over all wells of several immunoSEQ 96-well plates, and each plate served as one replicate. For unsorted PBMC, about 300 ng of genomic DNA, equivalent to roughly 30,000 T cell genomes, went into each replicate PCR. Ten immunoSEQ deep assay plates were used to sequence unsorted PBMC genomic DNA. Purified libraries were measured with a Qubit 3.0 fluorometer, size-checked on a Bioanalyzer 2100, and measured again with the KAPA Library Quantification kit. Each immunoSEQ 96-well plate was sequenced on its own single-read 150-cycle Illumina NextSeq 550 flow cell. The paper's data handling went like this. Because the immunoSEQ output held only junctional sequences and lacked quality scores, the filtering could not match the filtering applied to full-length reads. To assign V/J genes and CDR3, sequences were annotated against IMGT germline references using PyIR, a Python wrapper for IgBLAST v1.9. Reads were filtered out if the reads had weak V/J assignments (E-value above 1e-6), no CDR3, stop codons, out-of-frame junctions, or ambiguous translated residues. A V3J clonotype was defined by an identical inferred V gene, J gene, and CDR3 amino acid sequence. To compute the percentage overlap between repertoires, the number of shared unique clonotypes was divided by the size of the smaller repertoire. Richness of each repertoire was evaluated using RTK rarefaction, the Chao1 estimator, and Recon v2.1 estimates of unobserved clonotypes. TCRdb took over this immuneACCESS table, retaining in-frame rearrangements with V and J assigned. Such tables are incomplete; in checked studies, under half of the missing clones stem from an unresolved V gene, and the remainder is unexplained. That table is the source of V, J and clone size, and D and trimming were worked out from the DNA. Here the sample has approximately 510,000 clones; approximately 79% occur a single time. The top ten hold approximately 13% of the sample.

Comments on this clone: Its specific antigen is unknown. The record has no base qualities; no much larger clone is one base away.

Healthy HIV-negative adults with no recently reported acute infections or vaccinations were included as donors. Only Caucasian adults living in Nashville, Tennessee, USA were represented among the donors. In the unsorted samples, some 94 million PBMCs were counted, and genomic DNA was extracted using the QIAamp DNA Blood Mini kit. Blood was collected by leukapheresis, and PBMCs were isolated by Ficoll-Histopaque density gradient centrifugation and then cryopreserved in liquid nitrogen vapor phase. Input material: PBMCs. The receptor comes from a woman aged 40-49 years in good health. Some clones in this sample may be carry-over from other donors' samples. The chain was built from TRBV19 and TRBJ1-2, and 9 bases in between align with TRBD1. The nucleotides read TGTGCCAGTAGCGTTTCTACAGGGGGCAGTGGCTACACCTTC. Its product reads: CASSVSTGGSGYTF.